Listed below are T cell receptor beta chains from one sample, sequenced in a study of molecular identifiers for immune sequencing clone quantification. TCRdb called the PCR reads again in MiXCR, with one record for every CDR3 protein. The repertoire holds about 510,000 distinct CDR3 sequences, with around 23% as singletons. Sequencing was done on a sample of naive CD8+ T cells from blood, with Jurkat cell RNA spiked in. The receptors here all came from a human donor in good health. Some libraries in this study had Jurkat cell RNA spiked in. Both conserved end residues are part of each CDR3. The D gene is left open where the match is weak. Clone size appears in some rows only: once, few, many, or a class for an expanded clone.

abundance	d_gene	v_gene	j_gene	CDR3nt	CDR3aa
.	TRBD1	TRBV4-1	TRBJ2-7	TGCGCCAGCCGCCCGAACGGACAGGGAACCTACGCGCAGTACTTC	CASRPNGQGTYAQYF
few	.	TRBV7-9	TRBJ1-6	TGTGCCAGCAGCCGGGACCCCCCCCTCCACTTT	CASSRDPPLHF
many	.	TRBV20-1	TRBJ1-5	TGCAGTGCTAGAGATTTTCGGGGCGGCAATCAGCCCCAGCATTTT	CSARDFRGGNQPQHF
many	.	TRBV3-1	TRBJ2-7	TGTGCCAGCAGCCAGGGAGGACGGCTGGGTGGGGAGCAGTACTTC	CASSQGGRLGGEQYF
.	TRBD2	TRBV27	TRBJ2-2	TGTGCCAGCAGTCCCGGGTTTGGGGAGGGCCGTACCGGGGAGCTGTTTTTT	CASSPGFGEGRTGELFF
many	TRBD1	TRBV6-5	TRBJ2-2	TGTGCCAGCAGTTACGGACAGGGAACGACCGGGGAGCTGTTTTTT	CASSYGQGTTGELFF
.	TRBD1	TRBV19	TRBJ1-5	TGTGCCAGTGGCCAGGGGGGAAGAAGCAATCAGCCCCAGCATTTT	CASGQGGRSNQPQHF
.	TRBD2	TRBV20-1	TRBJ2-6	TGCAGTGCTCGGACTAGCGGGAGGGCCCCTTGGGCCAACGTCCTGACTTTC	CSARTSGRAPWANVLTF
many	.	TRBV5-1	TRBJ2-5	TGCGCCAGCAGTGGGTCCGGAGGTGAGACCCAGTACTTC	CASSGSGGETQYF
many	.	TRBV29-1	TRBJ1-1	TGCAGCGTTGTCGGGGGCAAGCACACTGAAGCTTTCTTT	CSVVGGKHTEAFF
once	.	TRBV20-1	TRBJ2-7	TGCAGTGCTAGAGCGGGACTTGCCTACGAGCAGCACTTC	CSARAGLAYEQHF
few	TRBD2	TRBV7-9	TRBJ2-7	TGTGCCAGCAGCTTAGCGGTAGCGGGAGTTGGCTACGAGCAGTACTTC	CASSLAVAGVGYEQYF
few	.	TRBV30	TRBJ1-2	TGTGCCTGGAGTGTCGGGACAACCGCATATGGCTACACCTTC	CAWSVGTTAYGYTF
many	TRBD2	TRBV11-2	TRBJ2-5	TGTGCCAGCAGCCCTAGTCCCCGGGACTATAAAGAGACCCAGTACTTC	CASSPSPRDYKETQYF
.	.	TRBV7-8	TRBJ2-3	TGTGCCAGCCGCCCCACCGGCCAGGGAGGTTGGGCAGCTACGCAGTATTTT	CASRPTGQGGWAATQYF
few	TRBD1	TRBV29-1	TRBJ2-7	TGCAGCGTTGCGATCCGGGACAGCCTCTACGAGCAGTACTTC	CSVAIRDSLYEQYF
.	TRBD1	TRBV29-1	TRBJ1-3	TGCAGCGTTGTGGCGGACAGGGGTTTAGGAAACACCATATATTTT	CSVVADRGLGNTIYF
.	TRBD1	TRBV20-1	TRBJ2-7	TGCAGTGCTAGAGAATCCGGGACAGAAACCTACGAGCAGTACTTC	CSARESGTETYEQYF
few	.	TRBV24-1	TRBJ2-5	TGTGCCACCAGTGATTTGGAAGGTCCTCGTGGGACCCAGTACTTC	CATSDLEGPRGTQYF
.	.	TRBV4-1	TRBJ1-1	TGCGCCGGCAGCCAGTGGGGTGCAACTGAAGCTTTCTTT	CAGSQWGATEAFF
.	.	TRBV4-3	TRBJ2-7	TGCGCCAGCAGCCAAGCTCTGGCCGGGGGCTCGGTGGGGCAGTACTTC	CASSQALAGGSVGQYF
.	.	TRBV7-9	TRBJ2-5	TGTGCCAGCAGCAAAGAGGGGGGCCAAGGGACCCAGTACTTC	CASSKEGGQGTQYF
many	.	TRBV7-6	TRBJ1-1	TGTGCCAGCAGCCAAGACATCTACTCCACTGAAGCTTTCTTT	CASSQDIYSTEAFF
.	.	TRBV9	TRBJ2-3	TGTGCCAGCAGCGCTGGACAGACAGATACGCAGTATTTT	CASSAGQTDTQYF
once	TRBD1	TRBV6-5	TRBJ2-2	TGTGCCAGCAGTGACGAGACAGGGGGCATCCTGGGGGGGGAGCTGTTTTTT	CASSDETGGILGGELFF
.	TRBD1	TRBV30	TRBJ2-7	TGTGCCTGGAGGGATTCGAGGACAGGGATATCCTACGAGCAGTACTTC	CAWRDSRTGISYEQYF
many	.	TRBV5-1	TRBJ1-1	TGCGCCAGCATTGACAGTTCTAGCACTGAAGCTTTCTTT	CASIDSSSTEAFF
many	TRBD1	TRBV20-1	TRBJ2-7	TGCAGTGCTAGACCCCGGGACAGGGGACGCTACGAGCAGTACTTC	CSARPRDRGRYEQYF
.	.	TRBV2	TRBJ2-7	TGTGCCAGCAGTGAAGGTGCCAGGTTAGTCCTCTACTACGAGCAGTACTTC	CASSEGARLVLYYEQYF
.	TRBD2	TRBV29-1	TRBJ2-1	TGCAGCGTGCTGGAGGGGACTAGCGGACCCTACAATGAGCAGTTCTTC	CSVLEGTSGPYNEQFF
.	TRBD2	TRBV7-2	TRBJ2-1	TGTGCCCGCAGCTTGCTAGCGGGGGGGTACAATGAGCAGTTCTTC	CARSLLAGGYNEQFF
few	.	TRBV10-3	TRBJ1-2	TGTGCCATCAGTGAGTCGTGGTCAGGGGATGGCTACACCTTC	CAISESWSGDGYTF
few	.	TRBV19	TRBJ1-1	TGTGCCAGTACTGCGGAGGAGGGCACTGAAGCTTTCTTT	CASTAEEGTEAFF
many	.	TRBV6-2/TRBV6-3	TRBJ2-5	TGTGCCAGCAGTTACACGAGGGGTCAAGAGACCCAGTACTTC	CASSYTRGQETQYF
.	.	TRBV20-1	TRBJ2-1	TGCAGTGCTAGAGATGATCCCAAGGGCAATGAGCAGTTCTTC	CSARDDPKGNEQFF
many	.	TRBV28	TRBJ1-5	TGTGCCAGCAGTTCCCGTTTGGGGATCATTTATAGCAATCAGCCCCAGCATTTT	CASSSRLGIIYSNQPQHF
many	TRBD1	TRBV5-1	TRBJ2-7	TGCGCCAGCAGCTCCGACAGGGGCGCGGTCCACGAGCAGTACTTC	CASSSDRGAVHEQYF
many	.	TRBV29-1	TRBJ1-1	TGCAGCGTTGATGGGGGTTCTGAAGCTTTCTTT	CSVDGGSEAFF
.	TRBD2	TRBV13	TRBJ2-7	TGTGCCAGCAGCCCCAGACTAGCGGAGGCCTCCTACGAGCAGTACTTC	CASSPRLAEASYEQYF
many	TRBD2	TRBV3-1	TRBJ2-7	TGTGCCAGCAGCCAAGAGGGACTAACCAACTTC	CASSQEGLTNF
.	.	TRBV9	TRBJ1-1	TGTGCCAGCAGCTCGCTAGGGGCGAACACTGAAGCTTTCTTT	CASSSLGANTEAFF
.	.	TRBV20-1	TRBJ2-7	TGCAGTGCTAGTAAAGACCCTCTGCTCTACGAGCAGTACTTC	CSASKDPLLYEQYF
.	.	TRBV4-3	TRBJ1-1	TGCGCCAGCAGCCAATCCTATAATACGGGCATCACTGAAGCTTTCTTT	CASSQSYNTGITEAFF
.	TRBD1	TRBV7-9	TRBJ2-2	TGTGCCGGGGACAGGGCGAACACCGGGGAGCCGTTTTTT	CAGDRANTGEPFF
many	TRBD1	TRBV4-3	TRBJ2-7	TGCGCCAGCAGCCAAGGGGACAGGGGGTACGAGCAGTACTTC	CASSQGDRGYEQYF
once	TRBD1	TRBV19	TRBJ2-7	TGTGCCAGTAGTCCCGGACAGGTGCGATACGAGCAGTACTTC	CASSPGQVRYEQYF
.	TRBD1	TRBV12-3/TRBV12-4	TRBJ1-4	TGTGCCAGCAGTCTGATGACAGGGAAGGTTGAAAAACTGTTTTTT	CASSLMTGKVEKLFF
.	TRBD2	TRBV11-2	TRBJ2-4	TGTGCCAGCAGCAAGGGACTAGCGGGAGGAGACATTCAGTACTTC	CASSKGLAGGDIQYF
few	.	TRBV19	TRBJ1-5	TGTGCCAGTAGTTGGGGAAGGGGCGTAAGCAATCAGCCCCAGCATTTT	CASSWGRGVSNQPQHF
many	TRBD1	TRBV20-1	TRBJ1-1	TGCAGTGCTAGGGGGACAGGGGGGAGCATGAACACTGAAGCTTTCTTT	CSARGTGGSMNTEAFF
.	TRBD1	TRBV4-3	TRBJ1-2	TGCGCCAGCAGCCAAGGGACAGGGTTTCGCGATTACTATGGCTACACCTTC	CASSQGTGFRDYYGYTF
.	.	TRBV11-2	TRBJ2-6	TGTGCCAGCAGCTTCGCAGGCTTAGACTCTGGGGCCAACGTCCTGACTTTC	CASSFAGLDSGANVLTF
many	TRBD1	TRBV2	TRBJ1-1	TGTGCCAGCAGGGGGACAGGGGGCACTGAAGCTTTCTTT	CASRGTGGTEAFF
.	.	TRBV19	TRBJ2-7	TGTGCCAGTAGTCCCGCACAGAGCTACGAGCAGTACTTC	CASSPAQSYEQYF
.	.	TRBV20-1	TRBJ1-3	TGCAGTGCTGAAACAGAGGTTTATGGAAACACCATATATTTT	CSAETEVYGNTIYF
many	TRBD2	TRBV29-1	TRBJ2-3	TGCAGCGTTGAATCTAGCGGGAGGACCCCACGGGCAGATACGCAGTATTTT	CSVESSGRTPRADTQYF
few	TRBD1	TRBV6-5	TRBJ2-7	TGTGCCAGCAGCTCCGGGACAGACATCTACGAGCAGTACTTC	CASSSGTDIYEQYF
few	.	TRBV6-2/TRBV6-3	TRBJ2-4	TGTGCCAGCAGTTACCCCGACATGATAGCCAAAAACATTCAGTACTTC	CASSYPDMIAKNIQYF
.	.	TRBV30	TRBJ2-1	TGTGCCTGGAGTGTGTTAGCAGACTACAATGAGCAGTTCTTC	CAWSVLADYNEQFF
.	TRBD1	TRBV4-3	TRBJ2-3	TGCGCCAGCAGCCAAGATAGGGACAGGGGATCAGATACGCAGTATTTT	CASSQDRDRGSDTQYF